The 26 T cell receptor beta chains listed next were all sequenced from one sample in a study of cytomegalovirus exposure and HLA in healthy donors. PCR primers comprised 60 Vbeta and 13 Jbeta primers. TCRdb's table, derived via immunoSEQ multiplex PCR, lists solely in-frame clones and lacks some. The profile shows around 130,000 clones, approximately 57% of them singletons. The sequenced sample consisted of PBMCs. The source of these receptors is a male donor in good health and CMV-seronegative.

The V and J genes are TRBV9 and TRBJ2-5; TRBD1 agrees at 12 bases. Germline V lookup: CDR1 SGDLS, CDR2 YYNGEE. This CDR3 spans 16 amino acids. The trim removed 0 bases at V and 5 bases at J, leaving 5 bases unmatched. DNA for the CDR3: TGTGCCAGCAGCGTAGGGGGACAGGGGGCGCAGGAGACCCAGTACTTC. This codes for CASSVGGQGAQETQYF. The full variable domain, completed using reference TRBV9 and TRBJ2-5, is DSGVTQTPKHLITATGQRVTLRCSPRSGDLSVYWYQQSLDQGLQFLIQYYNGEERAKGNILERFSAQQFPDLHSELNLSSLELGDSALYFCASSVGGQGAQETQYFGPGTRLLVL.

This clone showed up just a few times. One end of the junction fails to match germline, which may point to a read error. This sequence joins TRBV2 and TRBJ2-1; TRBD2 aligns across 9 bases. This CDR3 contains 13 residues. Germline CDR1 reads SNHLY; CDR2 reads FYNNEI. This CDR3 reads CASSASLGTSIVF. DNA for the CDR3: TGTGCCAGCAGTGCGTCTCTCGGGACTAGCATCGTCTTC.

This clone was observed a few times. This sequence joins TRBV28 and TRBJ1-2, with D possibly TRBD1 on 5 matching bases. Germline CDR1 reads MDHEN; CDR2 reads SYDVKM. Trimming stripped 5 bases from V and 4 bases from J, with 23 bases between. The CDR3 is 17 amino acids. CDR3 residues: CASSPNSRWGRAYGYTF. CDR3 DNA: TGTGCCAGCAGTCCGAACTCCCGGTGGGGCAGGGCCTATGGCTACACCTTC.

The genes are TRBV13 and TRBJ1-2; TRBD1 is a possible D gene (6 bases). The V gene lost 5 bases and the J gene lost 4 bases, with 11 bases spanning the gap. The CDR3 length is 13 residues. The germline CDR1 and CDR2 sequences are PRHDT and FYEKMQ (reference sequence). This CDR3 is CASSLQGSYGYTF. DNA for the CDR3: TGTGCCAGCAGCCTACAGGGTTCCTATGGCTACACCTTC.

This clone was found a few times. The chain has TRBV6-6 and TRBJ2-7, with TRBD1 matching 9 bases. The CDR3 is made up of 16 amino acids. Germline trimming cut 2 bases from V and 2 bases from J; bases unmatched to any gene: 7. Per germline, CDR1 MNHNY and CDR2 SVGAGI (reference sequence). The CDR3 here is CASSYATGTGTYEQYF. CDR3 bases: TGTGCCAGCAGTTACGCGACCGGGACAGGGACCTACGAGCAGTACTTC.

This clone has only a few counts. CDR3 in amino acids: CASSQDYNRGSRYTF. CDR3 in DNA: TGCGCCAGCAGCCAAGATTATAACAGGGGGAGTCGCTACACCTTC. This rearrangement joins TRBV4-3 to TRBJ1-2, with 8 bases matching TRBD1. There are 15 residues in the CDR3. Looked up from germline, CDR1 is LGHNA and CDR2 is YSLEER. V lost 0 bases to trimming and J lost 9 bases; unmatched junction nucleotides: 9.

This chain links TRBV28 with TRBJ2-4, with D perhaps matching TRBD1 (5 bases). The CDR3 is 14 residues long. From germline, CDR1 is MDHEN and CDR2 SYDVKM. The V end was cut by 6 bases, the J end by 8 bases, with 17 bases between. The CDR3 nucleotides read TGTGCCAGCAGCTCGGCAGGGTTAAAATACATTCAGTACTTC. It is translated as CASSSAGLKYIQYF. The full variable domain, its missing parts supplied by reference TRBV28 and TRBJ2-4, is DVKVTQSSRYLVKRTGEKVFLECVQDMDHENMFWYRQDPGLGLRLIYFSYDVKMKEKGDIPEGYSVSREKKERFSLILESASTNQTSMYLCASSSAGLKYIQYFGAGTRLSVL.

Only a few counts were recorded for this clone. This chain connects TRBV23-1 to TRBJ1-1, with 10 bases matching TRBD1. TRBV23-1 is an ORF; its function is uncertain. This CDR3 has 18 residues. V lost 3 bases to trimming and J lost 9 bases; unmatched junction nucleotides: 19. The CDR3 loop reads CASSHPSPSPGQGSKAFF. CDR3 bases: TGCGCCAGCAGTCACCCGAGCCCCTCTCCGGGACAGGGGTCAAAAGCTTTCTTT.

The chain joins TRBV28 to TRBJ1-1; D remains ambiguous. Germline V gene lookup returns CDR1 MDHEN and CDR2 SYDVKM. The CDR3 has 18 residues. Between the trimmed V and J ends, which lost 6 bases and 3 bases, there was a span of 26 bases. The CDR3 sequence: CASSPGGRWVKGYTEAFF. CDR3 bases: TGTGCCAGCAGCCCTGGAGGGAGGTGGGTGAAAGGGTACACTGAAGCTTTCTTT.

The rearrangement links TRBV7-8 to TRBJ2-2; tentative D call: TRBD2 (7 bases). Looked up from germline, CDR1 is SGHVS and CDR2 is FQNEAQ. The CDR3 extends over 15 amino acids. Trimming removed 11 bases at V and 2 bases at J, with 18 bases between. Here the CDR3 DNA reads TGTGCCGTTCAGGGGAGGGGCCTAAACACCGGGGAGCTGTTTTTT. Translated, it gives CAVQGRGLNTGELFF.

V gene TRBV5-1 combines with J gene TRBJ1-3; D possibly corresponds to TRBD1 (6 bases). The CDR3 contains 14 residues. Germline V CDR1 and CDR2: SGHRS, YFSETQ. V lost 0 bases, J lost 4 bases, and 8 bases lay in between. The CDR3 sequence: CASSLVGQGNTIYF. The CDR3 DNA sequence: TGCGCCAGCAGCTTGGTTGGACAGGGAAACACCATATATTTT.

This clone occurred a few times. The rearrangement joins TRBV4-3 to TRBJ1-2, with D maybe TRBD1 (5 bases). CDR1 is LGHNA and CDR2 is YSLEER in the germline V gene. The CDR3 loop spans 14 amino acids. V gave up 2 bases and J gave up 2 bases, with 9 bases separating them. CDR3 region: CASSQTTENYGYTF. Written as DNA, the CDR3 is TGCGCCAGCAGCCAAACGACAGAAAACTATGGCTACACCTTC.

The chain recombines TRBV6-5 with TRBJ2-7; the D gene is possibly TRBD2 (5 bases). V shed 6 bases and J shed 2 bases, with 17 bases lying between them. This CDR3 contains 15 residues. CDR1 MNHEY and CDR2 SVGAGI come from the germline V gene. The DNA of the CDR3 is TGTGCCAGCAGCAAGGCGGGTCGGGTCGCCTACGAGCAGTACTTC. This gives the protein CASSKAGRVAYEQYF.

The V and J genes are TRBV10-1 and TRBJ2-2, with 7 bases fitting TRBD2. V lost 3 bases to trimming and J lost 1 base; unmatched junction nucleotides: 11. The CDR3 runs to 18 residues. The germline CDR1 and CDR2 sequences are WNHNN and SYGVQD (reference sequence). The CDR3 reads CASSDRGGSPWNTGELFF. The CDR3 region has the DNA TGCGCCAGCAGTGATCGGGGAGGGAGCCCGTGGAACACCGGGGAGCTGTTTTTT.

The CDR3 protein is CASSVTESGNTIYF. The CDR3 region has the DNA TGTGCCAGCAGTGTGACTGAATCTGGAAACACCATATATTTT. This rearrangement joins TRBV2 to TRBJ1-3; no reliable D call. Trimming stripped 4 bases from V and 1 base from J, with 8 bases between. This CDR3 spans 14 amino acids. CDR1 and CDR2 (germline): SNHLY, FYNNEI.

This chain uses TRBV18 with TRBJ1-4; 11 bases fit TRBD1. The V segment lost 3 bases and the J segment 0 bases; nucleotides outside the gene matches: 3. CDR3 size: 17 residues. CDR1 KGHSH and CDR2 LQKENI come from the germline V gene. The CDR3 DNA sequence: TGTGCCAGCTCACCTCCGGGACAGGGGGCAACTAATGAAAAACTGTTTTTT. It encodes CASSPPGQGATNEKLFF.

As for this clone: Germline is not matched at one junction end, which may reflect a read error. This CDR3 reads CSAQGMLGYPF. The CDR3 bases are TGCAGCGCCCAGGGGATGTTGGGCTACCCCTTC. This sequence joins TRBV29-1 and TRBJ1-2, with D maybe TRBD1 (6 bases). There are 11 residues in the CDR3. The germline V gene has CDR1 SQVTM and CDR2 ANQGSEA.

This chain uses TRBV4-2 with TRBJ2-7, with 7 bases that match TRBD2. Losses at the gene ends were 3 bases for V and 5 bases for J; bases not matched to a gene: 7. Germline V gene sequence: CDR1 LGHNA, CDR2 YNFKEQ. CDR3 length equals 14 residues. CDR3 nucleotides: TGTGCCAGCAGCCAGGACGGGGGGACCGACGAGCAGTACTTC. Its protein is CASSQDGGTDEQYF.

The chain joins TRBV7-3 to TRBJ1-6; 10 bases map to TRBD1. Germline V gene data show CDR1 as SGHTA and CDR2 as FQGTGA. The CDR3 extends over 18 amino acids. V was pared by 1 base and J by 10 bases, with 13 bases of the junction left unmatched. In nucleotides, the CDR3 is TGTGCCAGCAGCTTAAAGGGACCGGGACAGGGGAATAGGTCACCCCTCCACTTT. Translation gives CASSLKGPGQGNRSPLHF.

With regard to this clone: In the same sample, other DNA sequences code for this CDR3. The V and J genes are TRBV9 and TRBJ2-7; D call uncertain. CDR1 is SGDLS, CDR2 YYNGEE, per germline. The CDR3 is 14 amino acids. The V end was cut by 0 bases, the J end by 0 bases, with 7 bases between. CDR3 DNA: TGTGCCAGCAGCGTAGTTCCGAGCTCCTACGAGCAGTACTTC. This codes for CASSVVPSSYEQYF.

This clone was picked up one time. A read error may account for a junction end that differs from germline. The chain has TRBV7-7 and TRBJ2-2; 7 bases are shared with TRBD1. The germline V gene has CDR1 SSHAT and CDR2 FNYEAQ (reference sequence). This CDR3 is 15 amino acids long. The DNA of the CDR3 is TGTGCTAGCAGCTCTCAGGGGGCGAACACCGGGGAGCTGTTTTTT. This translates into CASSSQGANTGELFF.

This chain uses TRBV19 with TRBJ2-7, with D possibly being TRBD1 (5 bases). The length of the CDR3 is 14 residues. Germline values: CDR1 LNHDA, CDR2 SQIVND (reference sequence). V was trimmed by 1 base and J by 0 bases, leaving 7 bases between them. The CDR3 region has the DNA TGTGCCAGTAGTATAGCAGGGCCCTCCTACGAGCAGTACTTC. Translating gives CASSIAGPSYEQYF.

The chain employs TRBV19 and TRBJ1-1; D may be TRBD1 (5 bases). The germline gives CDR1 LNHDA, CDR2 SQIVND (reference sequence). Trimming removed 6 bases at V and 6 bases at J, with 26 bases between. The CDR3 spans 17 residues. The CDR3 loop is CASSHINGQGFDAEAFF. In DNA, the CDR3 is TGTGCCAGTAGCCATATCAATGGGCAGGGATTTGATGCTGAAGCTTTCTTT. Based on the CDR3 plus reference TRBV19 and TRBJ1-1, the full variable domain is DGGITQSPKYLFRKEGQNVTLSCEQNLNHDAMYWYRQDPGQGLRLIYYSQIVNDFQKGDIAEGYSVSREKKESFPLTVTSAQKNPTAFYLCASSHINGQGFDAEAFFGQGTRLTVV.

This rearrangement joins TRBV19 to TRBJ2-5; possibly TRBD1 for D (6 bases). This CDR3 is built from 13 residues. Germline V CDR1 and CDR2: LNHDA, SQIVND (reference sequence). The V end lost 4 bases, the J end lost 1 base, and 7 bases lay between the germline ends. The CDR3 is CASSRQVQETQYF. The CDR3 DNA reads TGTGCCAGTAGTAGACAGGTCCAAGAGACCCAGTACTTC.

The V call is TRBV9, the J call TRBJ2-3, with unresolved D. Germline loops: CDR1 SGDLS, CDR2 YYNGEE. Trimming removed 0 bases from V and 0 bases from J, with 5 bases in between. This CDR3 has 14 residues. The CDR3 DNA reads as TGTGCCAGCAGCGTAGGCCTAAGCACAGATACGCAGTATTTT. Translated, it gives CASSVGLSTDTQYF.

The chain is built from TRBV2 and TRBJ2-7; TRBD2 agrees at 8 bases. The CDR3 length is 12 residues. Per the germline V gene, CDR1 is SNHLY and CDR2 is FYNNEI. V dropped 5 bases and J dropped 12; count of bases not matched to a gene: 9. CDR3 sequence reads: CASSQIAGRGYF. Written as DNA, the CDR3 is TGTGCCAGCAGTCAAATAGCGGGGCGGGGGTACTTC.